This T cell receptor (beta chain) was obtained from a study of cytomegalovirus exposure and HLA in healthy donors. Study-wide results and limits: About 87% or about 30% of the time was how often most TCR beta V segments were productive, according to an earlier analysis. Sequencing probably produced one cluster of sequence variants that were highly shared. Association of a missense DCLRE1C variant with TCR beta V- and J-gene trimming was reported in a later analysis.

This CDR3 is 12 amino acids long. Remarks on this clone: The antigen remains undetermined.

A multiplex PCR was run with 60 Vbeta primers and 13 Jbeta primers. Only in-frame clones appear in the TCRdb table, and some are missing; sequencing was by immunoSEQ multiplex PCR. The sample consists of 180,000 or so clones, about 79% of them appearing once. The V call is TRBV21-1, the J call TRBJ2-5; the table's D call, TRBD2, was not checked against the DNA. TRBV21-1 is assigned pseudogene status. Sample: PBMCs. The sequence was collected from a woman aged 45-65 years in good health and CMV-seronegative. The CDR3 DNA follows: TGTGCCAGCAGGTGCGAATTTGAGACCCAGTACTTC. Protein sequence: CASRCEFETQYF.